This TCR beta chain emerged from a study of shared T cell receptors in the human thymus. Clones were sequenced by immunoSEQ multiplex PCR, and TCRdb holds only the in-frame ones, with some missing. The repertoire consists of some 720,000 clones, with around 87% occurring once and the leading ten covering about 0.01%. This CDR3 region has 19 residues. Trimming took 4 bases from V and 2 from J; bases not matched to a gene: 20. The germline CDR1 and CDR2 sequences are LNHDA and SQIVND (reference sequence). The sample was also linked to a second study, of human thymus T cells. That paper notes: The sample donors, healthy Finnish infants, were having corrective surgery for congenital heart defects. Resected material from corrective heart surgery provided the thymus tissue analysed. The related literature has documented a marked overlap of thymic repertoires among unrelated individuals.

The sequencing input was thymocytes. This sequence joins TRBV19 and TRBJ2-7, with TRBD2 identical over 7 bases. This TCR was sampled from a boy in the first two years of life with a congenital heart defect. CDR3 in DNA: TGTGCCAGTAGTAGTATATGGGGAGCGGCGACTAGCAGAGCCTACGAGCAGTACTTC. Translating it yields CASSSIWGAATSRAYEQYF. The full variable domain, completed using reference TRBV19 and TRBJ2-7, is DGGITQSPKYLFRKEGQNVTLSCEQNLNHDAMYWYRQDPGQGLRLIYYSQIVNDFQKGDIAEGYSVSREKKESFPLTVTSAQKNPTAFYLCASSSIWGAATSRAYEQYFGPGTRLTVT.